These T cell receptor beta chains were read from a single sample in a study of cytomegalovirus exposure and HLA in healthy donors. Assay: immunoSEQ multiplex PCR; the TCRdb copy retains only in-frame clones and omits some. The table has around 180,000 clones, around four fifths seen once. The sample comprised PBMCs. The origin of the receptors is a boy between 2 and 10 years old in good health and CMV-seronegative. Both conserved end residues are part of each CDR3. D genes are given only for firm matches. Expanded clones get a size class; other rows say once, few or many, or leave the size out.

D gene	clone size	V gene	J gene	CDR3 DNA	CDR3 protein
.	once	TRBV7-2	TRBJ1-2	TGTGCCAGCAGCTTAGAGGCGGGTTATGGCTACACCTTC	CASSLEAGYGYTF
.	.	TRBV9	TRBJ1-2	TGTGCCAGCAGCCGGGGAGGGGAGATCTATGGCTACACCTTC	CASSRGGEIYGYTF
.	once	TRBV27	TRBJ1-2	TGTGCCAGCAGTTTCAACAGAAACTATGGCTACACCTTC	CASSFNRNYGYTF
.	.	TRBV12-5	TRBJ2-2	TGTGCTAGTGGTTTGGACGGGGTGACGGGAACCGGGGAGCTGTTTTTT	CASGLDGVTGTGELFF
.	.	TRBV5-6	TRBJ1-2	TGTGCCAGCAGCCCCGATGTCCGGGGGTTTGGCTACACCTTC	CASSPDVRGFGYTF
TRBD1	.	TRBV19	TRBJ1-1	TGTGCCAGTAGTACGATAGACAGGGACACTGAAGCTTTCTTT	CASSTIDRDTEAFF
TRBD1	.	TRBV25-1	TRBJ2-2	TGTGCCAGCAGTCCCCGGACAGGGTGGTCCGGGGAGCTGTTTTTT	CASSPRTGWSGELFF
.	.	TRBV21-1	TRBJ2-4	TGTGCCAGCAGCAAAGGTGGCAGGGGCCTTGGAAACATTCAGTACTTC	CASSKGGRGLGNIQYF
.	.	TRBV19	TRBJ2-1	TGTGCCAGTACCATCCCCGGGGTATACAATGAGCAGTTCTTC	CASTIPGVYNEQFF
.	few	TRBV29-1	TRBJ2-1	TGCAGCGTTCTTTCTAGCTCCTACAATGAGCAGTTCTTC	CSVLSSSYNEQFF
TRBD1	once	TRBV13	TRBJ2-1	TGTGCCAGCAGCTCGGGACAGGGACACTACAATGAGCAGTTCTTC	CASSSGQGHYNEQFF
TRBD1	.	TRBV5-6	TRBJ1-3	TGTGCCAGCAGCTTAGGGACAGCTCGAAACACCATATATTTT	CASSLGTARNTIYF
TRBD1	few	TRBV27	TRBJ1-2	TGTGCCAGCAGTCCCGGACAGGGGGACTATGGCTACACCTTC	CASSPGQGDYGYTF
TRBD1	.	TRBV30	TRBJ2-2	TGTGCCTGGACTTTGGGACAGGGCGTAACCGGGGAGCTGTTTTTT	CAWTLGQGVTGELFF
TRBD2	.	TRBV18	TRBJ2-3	TGTGCCAGCTCACCACCGCTAGCGGGAGTGGGTACAGATACGCAGTATTTT	CASSPPLAGVGTDTQYF
.	.	TRBV2	TRBJ1-1	TGTGCCAGCAGGAAAGCGAACACTGAAGCTTTCTTT	CASRKANTEAFF
.	few	TRBV28	TRBJ2-5	TGTGCCAGCAGCCCCAGGGTGCAGGCAGGGTGGCAAGAGACCCAGTACTTC	CASSPRVQAGWQETQYF
.	few	TRBV6-6	TRBJ2-1	TGTGCCAGCAGTTACTTAAATGAGCAGTTCTTC	CASSYLNEQFF
.	few	TRBV5-1	TRBJ1-2	TGCGCCAGCAGCTTGGGGCAGGACTGGGGCTATGGCTACACCTTC	CASSLGQDWGYGYTF
TRBD1	.	TRBV5-6	TRBJ1-1	TGTGCCAGCACCCAGGGGGCTTGGACTGAAGCTTTCTTT	CASTQGAWTEAFF
TRBD2	.	TRBV4-3	TRBJ2-1	TGCGCCAGCAGCCAAGGTGCGGGAGTGGCATACAATGAGCAGTTCTTC	CASSQGAGVAYNEQFF
TRBD2	.	TRBV7-9	TRBJ2-3	TGTGCCAGCAGCTCGTCGGGAGGGGCGGATACGCAGTATTTT	CASSSSGGADTQYF
TRBD1	.	TRBV25-1	TRBJ2-1	TGTGCCAGCAGAGGGGGCGGGACAGGGCCAAACAATGAGCAGTTCTTC	CASRGGGTGPNNEQFF
TRBD1	.	TRBV5-1	TRBJ1-1	TGCGCCAGCAGCTTGGGTGGACAGGTCTTTTTT	CASSLGGQVFF